The entry below gives a single T cell receptor (beta chain) sequence along with its context. The sample comes from a study of blood T cell repertoires in COVID-19. Study at large: Spain, Italy and the United States supplied samples that represented acute and convalescent COVID-19. From T cells, B-cell-depleted T cells, or PBMCs came the material, which was cDNA or gDNA.

CDR1 is SQVTM, CDR2 ANQGSEA, per germline. V lost 7 bases and J lost 3; bases outside the gene matches: 2. The CDR3 has 12 residues. Per the original data handling: By means of reference gene primer amplification, nucleated cell counts were estimated. Repertoires were generated with immunoSEQ multiplex PCR, while TCRdb's copy carries only in-frame clones and drops some. V and J calls and clone size come straight from that table; D and trimming were deduced from the DNA. Among under 200,000 clones listed, roughly 80% were seen once. The sequencing input was PBMCs or T cells enriched from blood (not recorded which). The sequence was obtained from a woman aged 60-70 years with acute COVID-19. The chain is built from TRBV29-1 and TRBJ1-2; 10 bases agree with TRBD1. The CDR3 DNA follows: TGCAGCGGAGGACAGGGGGACTATGGCTACACCTTC. Translated, it gives CSGGQGDYGYTF.